These T cell receptor beta chains were read from a single sample in a study of CD8+ T cells in alopecia areata. Here immunoSEQ multiplex PCR was the method, and the copy in TCRdb shows in-frame clones only, minus some. Of about 97,000 clones in the sample, roughly two fifths were seen once. Specimen: CD4+ T cells sorted from blood. These receptors were collected from a human donor with alopecia areata. Each CDR3 is given with its conserved first and last residue. D genes are given only for firm matches. Clone size is stated in some rows and not others, as once, few, many or a class when expanded.

v_call	j_call	d_call	clone_size	cdr3_nt	cdr3_aa
TRBV5-6	TRBJ2-5	.	.	TGTGCCAGCAGCCTTAGCCCGGGGCTGGAGACCCAGTACTTC	CASSLSPGLETQYF
TRBV6-5	TRBJ2-5	TRBD1	.	TGTGCCAGCAGTTACCGGACAGGGCTGGGGGAGACCCAGTACTTC	CASSYRTGLGETQYF
TRBV5-1	TRBJ2-4	TRBD2	.	TGCGCCAGCAGCTTTGGGGGACTAGCGGGAGAAGACATTCAGTACTTC	CASSFGGLAGEDIQYF
TRBV30	TRBJ2-1	.	.	TGTGCCTGGAAGGGGGGGACTTACGCCTACAATGAGCAGTTCTTC	CAWKGGTYAYNEQFF
TRBV15	TRBJ1-2	.	few	TGTGCCACCAGCAGTCCCGGGCAGGGAAAGGGCTATGGCTACACCTTC	CATSSPGQGKGYGYTF
TRBV29-1	TRBJ2-2	.	few	TGCAGCGTTGTGCAGGGACCTACGAACACCGGGGAGCTGTTTTTT	CSVVQGPTNTGELFF
TRBV23-1	TRBJ2-3	TRBD2	.	TGCGCCAGCAGTCAATCGTGGCTAGCGGGGGCCACAGATACGCAGTATTTT	CASSQSWLAGATDTQYF
TRBV7-6	TRBJ1-1	.	.	TGTGCCAGCAGCTTAGGCGACCGGAACACTGAAGCTTTCTTT	CASSLGDRNTEAFF
TRBV2	TRBJ2-7	.	.	TGTGCCAGCAGTGAAGTCTTAGGTTACGAGCAGTACTTC	CASSEVLGYEQYF
TRBV4-2	TRBJ1-5	.	few	TGTGCCAGCAGCCAAGGTCGGCAGCCCCATCAGCCCCAGCATTTT	CASSQGRQPHQPQHF
TRBV11-2	TRBJ2-2	.	.	TGTGCCAGCAGCTTAGGGGGAGGTAACACCGGGGAGCTGTTTTTT	CASSLGGGNTGELFF
TRBV7-9	TRBJ2-3	.	.	TGTGCCAGCAGACTAGGGGATACTGCGCAGTATTTT	CASRLGDTAQYF
TRBV29-1	TRBJ1-1	.	.	TGCAGCGTTTTGTCAGGAGAACGGGGACTTCCCCTGGCCAGATCTGAAGCTTTCTTT	CSVLSGERGLPLARSEAFF
TRBV2	TRBJ1-4	.	few	TGTGCCAGCAGCTCAATTGCGGGGACTAATGAAAAACTGTTTTTT	CASSSIAGTNEKLFF
TRBV5-1	TRBJ2-7	.	.	TGCGCCAGCAGCTCCATCCCGGGCCGGCCTAGCGAGCAGTACTTC	CASSSIPGRPSEQYF
TRBV7-3	TRBJ1-1	.	few	TGTGCCAGCAGCTCTCAGGGTGTTGGTGAAGCTTTCTTT	CASSSQGVGEAFF
TRBV19	TRBJ2-3	.	few	TGTGCCAGTAGTACGCAGGGAACCAATACGCAGTATTTT	CASSTQGTNTQYF
TRBV5-1	TRBJ1-1	TRBD1	.	TGCGCCAGCAGCTACCACAGGGGGCAGACTGAAGCTTTCTTT	CASSYHRGQTEAFF
TRBV30	TRBJ1-1	.	.	TGTGCCTGGAGTTCCAGAGTCCAAGCTTTCTTT	CAWSSRVQAFF
TRBV4-1	TRBJ2-3	.	few	TGCGCCAGCAGCCAAGATAAAGGCACCAACACAGATACGCAGTATTTT	CASSQDKGTNTDTQYF
TRBV6-6	TRBJ1-6	.	once	TGTGCCAGCCTCGAACCAACTCTCTCCTATAATTCACCCCTCCACTTT	CASLEPTLSYNSPLHF
TRBV5-1	TRBJ2-3	.	.	TGCGCCAGCAGCTTGGCAGGGGTTGGGGATACGCAGTATTTT	CASSLAGVGDTQYF